This T cell receptor (beta chain) appears in the sequencing data of a study of cytotoxic CD8 clonotypes in ibrutinib-treated CLL. Whole-study findings and limits: Public clonotypes occurred uncommonly; on treatment, they contracted or remained stable. Lymph node repertoires were not studied, and sampling times were unmatched.

Produced via immunoSEQ multiplex PCR; TCRdb's table is partial and in-frame only. The data show about 140,000 clones, approximately 80% seen once. CDR1 and CDR2 (germline): MNHEY, SMNVEV (reference sequence). V was shortened by 8 bases and J by 8 bases, with 15 bases between the two germline ends. This CDR3 comprises 12 residues. With respect to this clone: Its target is unknown.

The clonotype comes from a human donor with chronic lymphocytic leukemia. This material consisted of PBMCs, taken after 12 months of ibrutinib treatment. The chain joins TRBV27 to TRBJ1-2; a possible D gene is TRBD1 (5 bases). The CDR3 sequence is CASRAGGEGYTF. CDR3 sequence (DNA): TGTGCCAGCCGGGCGGGGGGGGAAGGCTACACCTTC.